The 8 T cell receptor beta chains given below trace back to one sample, sequenced in a study of monozygotic twins with inflammatory bowel disease (dated by TCRdb to about 2019). Libraries were made using 5' RACE. Sequencing was performed on an Illumina HiSeq 2500. TCRdb reprocessed the reads; each CDR3 protein sequence makes one entry, and DNA is unavailable. The sample's own table lists 190,000 or so distinct CDR3 sequences. The top ten clonotypes cover 1.5% to 2% of the sample. Sequencing used blood. These receptors were taken from a human donor with ulcerative colitis or Crohn's disease, or a healthy co-twin of an affected twin (not recorded which).

CDR3 amino acids: CASSLPGRLQETQYF. The chain couples TRBV7-8 to TRBJ2-5; lacking DNA, the TRBD1 call made by TCRdb goes unchecked. Per germline, CDR1 SGHVS and CDR2 FQNEAQ. The CDR3 is made up of 15 amino acids. The complete variable domain, with remaining parts taken from reference TRBV7-8 and TRBJ2-5, reads GAGVSQSPRYKVAKRGQDVALRCDPISGHVSLFWYQQALGQGPEFLTYFQNEAQLDKSGLPSDRFFAERPEGSVSTLKIQRTQQEDSAVYLCASSLPGRLQETQYFGPGTRLLVL.

The rearrangement links TRBV5-1 to TRBJ2-5; TCRdb lists TRBD1, though no DNA is available to test this call. The CDR3 loop spans 14 amino acids. CDR1 and CDR2 (germline): SGHRS, YFSETQ. The CDR3 loop reads CASSSSTGQETQYF. Complete variable domain (other parts from reference TRBV5-1 and TRBJ2-5): KAGVTQTPRYLIKTRGQQVTLSCSPISGHRSVSWYQQTPGQGLQFLFEYFSETQRNKGNFPGRFSGRQFSNSRSEMNVSTLELGDSALYLCASSSSTGQETQYFGPGTRLLVL.

This chain joins TRBV11-1 and TRBJ1-4; TCRdb calls TRBD1, which cannot be checked without DNA. The CDR3 covers 12 residues. The V gene's germline CDR1 is SGHAT and CDR2 FQDESV (reference sequence). This CDR3 reads CASSYRTGELFF. Filled out from reference TRBV11-1 and TRBJ1-4, the complete variable domain reads EAEVAQSPRYKITEKSQAVAFWCDPISGHATLYWYRQILGQGPELLVQFQDESVVDDSQLPKDRFSAERLKGVDSTLKIQPAELGDSAMYLCASSYRTGELFFGSGTQLSVL.

This sequence joins TRBV12-3 or TRBV12-4 and TRBJ2-6. There are 15 residues in the CDR3. CDR3 protein: CASSFAGFGANVLTF.

The rearrangement uses TRBV7-9 and TRBJ1-4; TCRdb calls TRBD1, which cannot be checked without DNA. There are 15 residues in the CDR3. Germline V CDR1 and CDR2: SEHNR, FQNEAQ (reference sequence). CDR3 sequence: CASSPRGQLNEKLFF.

V usage is TRBV5-1 and J usage is TRBJ2-7; TCRdb proposes TRBD1, but this gene call is untestable without DNA. Germline CDR1 and CDR2: SGHRS and YFSETQ. This CDR3 has 16 amino acids. The CDR3 is CASSAEDRDFSYEQYF.

This chain links TRBV7-3 with TRBJ2-2; lacking DNA, the TRBD2 call made by TCRdb goes unchecked. Germline V gene lookup returns CDR1 SGHTA and CDR2 FQGTGA. The CDR3 is made up of 15 amino acids. The CDR3 sequence: CASSSGTSGTGELFF.

This rearrangement joins TRBV6-1 to TRBJ2-4; the D call from TCRdb, TRBD1, cannot be confirmed without DNA. This CDR3 contains 16 residues. Germline V gene sequence: CDR1 MNHNS, CDR2 SASEGT. The CDR3 spells CASSRVRGFSKNIQYF.